Included here is one T cell receptor beta chain sequence, with context. This clonotype was found many times. Its binding antigen is unknown. One base away there is no much larger clone; base qualities are not given. All donors were healthy Caucasians. The twin cohort consisted of three pairs of female monozygotic twins, all aged about 18 to 29 years. Miltenyi CD45RO+ enrichment and human naive T-cell isolation kits were used to isolate memory (CD45RO+) and naive T cells from PBMC. The library came from 5' RACE. The sequencer listed for this sample is Illumina HiSeq 2000. Template switching added a universal primer binding site, and the final cDNA carried a unique molecular identifier that allowed TCR cDNA molecules to be counted accurately. Specific primers in the conserved constant-segment region were used to synthesize first-strand cDNA for the TCR alpha and beta chains. Each cDNA library was double barcoded, with a SMART-Mk sample barcode plus Illumina barcodes, to control for contamination. TruSeq adapter sequences and Illumina sample barcodes were added in two successive PCR steps. The Illumina HiSeq platform was used with custom primers to sequence TCR alpha and beta cDNA libraries. The authors processed their data as follows. MiGEC was used to process raw reads and extract unique molecular identifiers, and MiXCR was used to find CDR3 positions. For each individual, recombination models were inferred using an EM algorithm with the repgenHMM and IGoR tools. The analysis of shared clonotypes was done with the tcR package in R, with sharing normalized by the product of cloneset sizes. To study raw recombination without the effects of thymic and clonal selection, out-of-frame nonproductive sequences were analyzed. Through fastp at Q25 and MiXCR, TCRdb rebuilt clones from the public reads, retaining in-frame beta chains. Duplicate CDR3 protein sequences are folded into a single record with the most common DNA and genes. The V and J calls come from TCRdb's annotation, not from the publication. The sample table lists about 260,000 distinct CDR3 sequences, around 7% of them with a count of one. The top ten constitute around 3.4% of the sample.

Spanning cysteine to phenylalanine, the CDR3 consists of 13 amino acids. The read is trimmed to its CDR3 DNA, 39 bases read in frame from base 1. V and J are truncated by 3 bases and 4 bases respectively, leaving an intervening sequence of 7 bases. These data are taken from a study of identical twins (dated by TCRdb to about 2016). In terms of the full investigation: To test whether fetal clonotypes persist, the study used deep sequencing on TCR alpha and beta repertoires from monozygotic twins, unrelated adults of various ages, and cord blood. Replicate twin experiments were performed at different times using different library preparation protocols to rule out contamination.

Beyond this particular receptor, the publication reports: Invariant T cells such as MAIT and iNKT could partly confound zero-insertion analyses, though diverse VJ usage argued against this for most clonotypes. Abundant cord blood beta clonotypes had fewer insertions, young adult naive repertoires showed a similar but weaker trend, and memory repertoires showed no such trend. Compared with coincidental sharing between unrelated individuals, out-of-frame TCR alpha sequences shared between twins showed an excess of sequences with low generation probability. In monozygotic twins, recombination models systematically underestimated out-of-frame TCR alpha sharing, but the models matched the sharing seen between unrelated individuals. Because the same donors could not be followed over many years, the conclusions relied on cross-sectional statistical analysis. The excess sharing between twins in beta out-of-frame sequences was weaker because fewer shared sequences reduced the signal-to-noise ratio.

These data also featured in a second study, about yellow fever vaccine responses in identical twins. The second investigation adds: According to the authors, in identical twins the way T cells responded to vaccination appeared partly convergent and partly personalized. Focusing on identical twins, the study followed the T cell clones that responded to the vaccine, and did so with precision.

The TCR was taken from a woman aged 18-29 years in good health. The chain uses TRBV12-3 or TRBV12-4 and TRBJ2-1; the D gene is perhaps TRBD2, on 5 matching bases. The sequenced material came from memory (CD45RO+) T cells sorted from blood. The cell subset or site label here, explained by the study, means: CD45RO+ enriched T cells. The CDR3 corresponds to CASSFREYNEQFF. Here is the DNA: TGTGCCAGCAGTTTCCGGGAATACAATGAGCAGTTCTTC.